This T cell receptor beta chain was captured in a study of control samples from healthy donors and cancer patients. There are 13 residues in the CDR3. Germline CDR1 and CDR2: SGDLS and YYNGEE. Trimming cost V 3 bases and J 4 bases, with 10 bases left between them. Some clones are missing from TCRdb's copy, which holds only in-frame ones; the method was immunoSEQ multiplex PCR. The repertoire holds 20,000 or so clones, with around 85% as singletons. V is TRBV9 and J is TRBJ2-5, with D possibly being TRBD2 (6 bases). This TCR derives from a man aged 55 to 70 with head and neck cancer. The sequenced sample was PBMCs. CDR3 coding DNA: TGTGCCAGCAGCGGAAGTAGCGGAGAGACCCAGTACTTC. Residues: CASSGSSGETQYF.